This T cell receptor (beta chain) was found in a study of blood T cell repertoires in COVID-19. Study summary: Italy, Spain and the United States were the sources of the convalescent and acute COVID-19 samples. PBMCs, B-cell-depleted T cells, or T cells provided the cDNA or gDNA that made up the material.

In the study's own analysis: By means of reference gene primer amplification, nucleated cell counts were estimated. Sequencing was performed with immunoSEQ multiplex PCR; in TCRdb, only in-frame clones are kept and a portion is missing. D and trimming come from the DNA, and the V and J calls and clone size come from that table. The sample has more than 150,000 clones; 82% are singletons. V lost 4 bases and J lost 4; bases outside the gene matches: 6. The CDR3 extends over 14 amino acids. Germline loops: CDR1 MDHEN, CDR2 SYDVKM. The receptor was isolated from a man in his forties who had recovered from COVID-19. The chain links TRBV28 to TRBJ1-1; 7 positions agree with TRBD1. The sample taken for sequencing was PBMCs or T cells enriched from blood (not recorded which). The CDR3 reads CASSSRQGTTEAFF. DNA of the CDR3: TGTGCCAGCAGTTCCAGACAGGGAACCACTGAAGCTTTCTTT.